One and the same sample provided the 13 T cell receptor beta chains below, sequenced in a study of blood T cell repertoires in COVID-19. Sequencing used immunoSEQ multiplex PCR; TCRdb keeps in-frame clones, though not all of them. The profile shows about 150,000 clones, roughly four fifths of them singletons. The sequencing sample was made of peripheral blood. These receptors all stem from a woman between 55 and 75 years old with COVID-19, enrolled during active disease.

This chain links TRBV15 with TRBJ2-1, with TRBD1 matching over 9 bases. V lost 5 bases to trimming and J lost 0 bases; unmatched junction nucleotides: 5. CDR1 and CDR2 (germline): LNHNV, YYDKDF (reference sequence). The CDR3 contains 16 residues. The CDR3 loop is CATSSGTGSSYNEQFF. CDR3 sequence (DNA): TGTGCCACCAGCTCCGGGACAGGGAGCTCCTACAATGAGCAGTTCTTC.

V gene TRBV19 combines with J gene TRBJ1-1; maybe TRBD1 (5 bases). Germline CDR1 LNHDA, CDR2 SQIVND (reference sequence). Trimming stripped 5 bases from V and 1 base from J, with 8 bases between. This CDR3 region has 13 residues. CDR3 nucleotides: TGTGCCAGTAGTCCCCAGGGGAACACTGAAGCTTTCTTT. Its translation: CASSPQGNTEAFF.

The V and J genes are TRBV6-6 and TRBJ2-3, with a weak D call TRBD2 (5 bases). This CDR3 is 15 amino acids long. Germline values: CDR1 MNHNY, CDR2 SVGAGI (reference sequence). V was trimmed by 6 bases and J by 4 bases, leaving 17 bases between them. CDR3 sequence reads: CASRQTRGSADTQYF. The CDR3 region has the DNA TGTGCCAGCAGACAGACTCGGGGTTCTGCAGATACGCAGTATTTT.

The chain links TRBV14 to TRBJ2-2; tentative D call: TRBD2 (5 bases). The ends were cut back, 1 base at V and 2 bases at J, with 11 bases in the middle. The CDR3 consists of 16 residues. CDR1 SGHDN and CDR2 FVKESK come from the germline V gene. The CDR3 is CASSQVGGLNTGELFF. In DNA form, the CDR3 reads TGTGCCAGCAGCCAAGTCGGCGGGCTTAACACCGGGGAGCTGTTTTTT.

DNA of the CDR3: TGTGCCAGCAGTCTCCTGGGCGGGGGCCGTGTCGATGGCTACACCTTC. Translated, it gives CASSLLGGGRVDGYTF. This chain connects TRBV7-3 to TRBJ1-2, with D possibly being TRBD1 (6 bases). Trimming left V 6 bases short and J 6 bases short, with 23 bases between. CDR1 and CDR2 (germline): SGHTA, FQGTGA. This CDR3 spans 16 amino acids.

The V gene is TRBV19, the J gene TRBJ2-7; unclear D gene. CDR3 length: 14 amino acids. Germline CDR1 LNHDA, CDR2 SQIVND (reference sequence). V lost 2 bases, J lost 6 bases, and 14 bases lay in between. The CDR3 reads CASSINLGLLEQYF. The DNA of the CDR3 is TGTGCCAGTAGTATAAATCTTGGCCTCCTCGAGCAGTACTTC.

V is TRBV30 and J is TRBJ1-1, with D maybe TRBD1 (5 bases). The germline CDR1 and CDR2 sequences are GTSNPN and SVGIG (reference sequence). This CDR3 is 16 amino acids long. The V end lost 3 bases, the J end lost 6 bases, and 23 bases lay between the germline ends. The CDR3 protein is CAWRLAVGQGWAEAFF. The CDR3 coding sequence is TGTGCCTGGAGACTCGCCGTAGGTCAGGGTTGGGCTGAAGCTTTCTTT. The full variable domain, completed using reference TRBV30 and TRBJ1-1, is SQTIHQWPATLVQPVGSPLSLECTVEGTSNPNLYWYRQAAGRGLQLLFYSVGIGQISSEVPQNLSASRPQDRQFILSSKKLLLSDSGFYLCAWRLAVGQGWAEAFFGQGTRLTVV.

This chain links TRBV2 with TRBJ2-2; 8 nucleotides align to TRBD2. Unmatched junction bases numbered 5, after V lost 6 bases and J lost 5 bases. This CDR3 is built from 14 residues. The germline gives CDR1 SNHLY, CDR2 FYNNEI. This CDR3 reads CASRFTGGTGELFF. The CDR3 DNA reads TGTGCCAGCAGGTTTACGGGGGGGACCGGGGAGCTGTTTTTT. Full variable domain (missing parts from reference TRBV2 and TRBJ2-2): EPEVTQTPSHQVTQMGQEVILRCVPISNHLYFYWYRQILGQKVEFLVSFYNNEISEKSEIFDDQFSVERPDGSNFTLKIRSTKLEDSAMYFCASRFTGGTGELFFGEGSRLTVL.

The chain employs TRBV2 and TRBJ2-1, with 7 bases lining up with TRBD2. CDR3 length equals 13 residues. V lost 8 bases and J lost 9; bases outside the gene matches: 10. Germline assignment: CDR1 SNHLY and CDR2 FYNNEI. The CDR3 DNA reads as TGTGCCAGCGGAAGGACTAGTCCCCCTGAGCAGTTCTTC. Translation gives CASGRTSPPEQFF. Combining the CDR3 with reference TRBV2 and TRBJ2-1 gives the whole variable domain EPEVTQTPSHQVTQMGQEVILRCVPISNHLYFYWYRQILGQKVEFLVSFYNNEISEKSEIFDDQFSVERPDGSNFTLKIRSTKLEDSAMYFCASGRTSPPEQFFGPGTRLTVL.

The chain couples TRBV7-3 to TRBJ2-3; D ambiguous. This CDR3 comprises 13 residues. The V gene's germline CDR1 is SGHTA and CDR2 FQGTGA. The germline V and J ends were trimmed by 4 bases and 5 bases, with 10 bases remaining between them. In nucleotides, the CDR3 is TGTGCCAGCAGCTCGAACTACCAAGATACGCAGTATTTT. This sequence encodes CASSSNYQDTQYF.

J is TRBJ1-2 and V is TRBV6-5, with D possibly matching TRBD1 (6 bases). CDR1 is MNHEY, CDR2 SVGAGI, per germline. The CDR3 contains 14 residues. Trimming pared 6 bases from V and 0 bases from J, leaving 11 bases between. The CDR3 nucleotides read TGTGCCAGCAGGGACAGCGGTACTAACTATGGCTACACCTTC. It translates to CASRDSGTNYGYTF.

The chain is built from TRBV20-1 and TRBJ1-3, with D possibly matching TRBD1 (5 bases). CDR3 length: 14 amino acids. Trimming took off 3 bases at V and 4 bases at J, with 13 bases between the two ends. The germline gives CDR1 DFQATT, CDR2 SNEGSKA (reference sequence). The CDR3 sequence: CSASPRVEGNTIYF. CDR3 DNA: TGCAGTGCTAGTCCCAGGGTTGAAGGAAACACCATATATTTT.

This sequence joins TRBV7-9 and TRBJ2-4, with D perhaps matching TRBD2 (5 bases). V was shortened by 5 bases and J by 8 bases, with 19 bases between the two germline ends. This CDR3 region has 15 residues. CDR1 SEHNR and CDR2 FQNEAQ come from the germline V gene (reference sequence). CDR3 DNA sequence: TGTGCCAGCAGCCCTGTGACGCCGGCGGGTGACATTCAGTACTTC. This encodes CASSPVTPAGDIQYF.